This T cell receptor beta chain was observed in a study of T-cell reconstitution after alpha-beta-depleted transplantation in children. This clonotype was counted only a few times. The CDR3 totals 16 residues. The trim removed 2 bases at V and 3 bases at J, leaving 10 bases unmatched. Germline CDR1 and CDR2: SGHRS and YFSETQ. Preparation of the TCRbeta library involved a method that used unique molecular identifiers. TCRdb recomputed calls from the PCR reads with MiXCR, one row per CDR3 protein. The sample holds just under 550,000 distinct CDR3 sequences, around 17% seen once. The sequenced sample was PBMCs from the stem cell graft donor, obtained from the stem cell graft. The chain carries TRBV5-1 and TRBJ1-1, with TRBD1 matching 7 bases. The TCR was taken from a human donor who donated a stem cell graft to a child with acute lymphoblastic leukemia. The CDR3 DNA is TGCGCCAGCAGCTTACCGACAGGGCTTGATGACACTGAAGCTTTCTTT. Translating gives CASSLPTGLDDTEAFF. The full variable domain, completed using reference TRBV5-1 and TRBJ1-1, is KAGVTQTPRYLIKTRGQQVTLSCSPISGHRSVSWYQQTPGQGLQFLFEYFSETQRNKGNFPGRFSGRQFSNSRSEMNVSTLELGDSALYLCASSLPTGLDDTEAFFGQGTRLTVV.